This T cell receptor beta chain was retrieved from a study of blood T cell repertoires in COVID-19. Produced via immunoSEQ multiplex PCR; TCRdb's table is partial and in-frame only. The sample holds over 95,000 clones, 85% to 90% seen once. The TCR originated in a woman between 45 and 65 years old with acute or convalescent COVID-19. The sequenced sample consisted of peripheral blood.

The CDR3 bases are TGTGCCAGCAGCTTTATCACAGCCAACACTGAAGCTTTCTTT. Its protein product is CASSFITANTEAFF. This sequence joins TRBV5-5 and TRBJ1-1; D call uncertain. Trimming pared 2 bases from V and 2 bases from J, leaving 10 bases between. The CDR3 loop spans 14 amino acids. CDR1 and CDR2 from the germline V gene are SGHKS and YYEKEE (reference sequence).